This TCR beta chain was captured in a study of blood T cell repertoires in COVID-19. Overall study: There were acute and convalescent COVID-19 samples, and they came from the United States, Italy and Spain.

The germline V gene encodes CDR1 SGHAT and CDR2 FQNNGV. Losses at the gene ends were 0 bases for V and 7 bases for J; bases not matched to a gene: 5. The CDR3 contains 14 residues. As originally analysed: Nucleated cell counts were estimated from reference gene primer amplification. Profiled with immunoSEQ multiplex PCR; TCRdb holds only in-frame clones, not every one. V and J calls and clone size are copied from that table; D and trimming were computed from the DNA. The sample shows approximately 270,000 clones, under 85% of them seen only once. Patients from Seattle were sampled longitudinally, starting during active infection.

Sequencing was carried out using peripheral blood. The genes are TRBV11-2 and TRBJ1-2; 7 nucleotides match TRBD1. The clonotype was recovered from a human donor with COVID-19, enrolled during active disease. The donor label of this sample is uncertain. In DNA form, the CDR3 reads TGTGCCAGCAGCTTAGATCGGGCAGGGGGTGGCTACACCTTC. Its translation: CASSLDRAGGGYTF.